This TCR beta chain was sequenced for a study of technical replicates of blood from a handful of donors. Germline V CDR1 and CDR2: SEHNR, FQNEAQ (reference sequence). Trimming at V came to 2 bases and at J to 5 bases, leaving 12 bases not matched to a gene. The length of the CDR3 is 17 residues. The assay was immunoSEQ multiplex PCR, and TCRdb's table has in-frame clones only and misses some. This sample has about 81,000 clones; roughly 77% occur once, and the top ten carry 3.5% to 4%. The chain joins TRBV7-9 to TRBJ2-5; 9 nucleotides agree with TRBD2. Sample: PBMCs. This receptor was obtained from a human donor in good health. Some clones in this sample may be carry-over from other donors' samples. This CDR3 reads CASSLHFSAGGLETQYF. The CDR3 DNA follows: TGTGCCAGCAGCTTACACTTCAGCGCGGGGGGGCTGGAGACCCAGTACTTC.